This TCR beta chain was found in a study of beta chain features in type 1 diabetes. Study-wide results and limits: When Type 1 diabetes patients were examined, their TCRB CDR3s proved moderately but significantly shorter in all four CD4+ subsets.

The whole isolated RNA underwent reverse transcription, so sequencing captured expressed TCRB transcripts. Sequenced by immunoSEQ multiplex PCR; TCRdb stores in-frame clones only, minus some. Of 600,000 to 700,000 clones listed, 9.5% to 15% were seen once; the top ten hold about 0.11%. Notes on this clone: Its specificity is not known.

The sequencing input was naive CD4+ T cells from blood. The receptor was derived from a man aged 25 to 45 with type 1 diabetes.

The CDR3 DNA sequence: TGTGCCTGGAGTGCCCCCCCCCAGGGGATAAATGAAAAACTGTTTTTT. Residues: CAWSAPPQGINEKLFF. The genes are TRBV30 and TRBJ1-4; D perhaps matches TRBD1 (6 bases). The V end lost 1 base, the J end lost 5 bases, and 17 bases lay between the germline ends. Germline CDR1 is GTSNPN and CDR2 is SVGIG (reference sequence). There are 16 residues in the CDR3.